A single sample gave rise to the 31 T cell receptor delta chains below, sequenced in a study of γδ T cells in repeated Plasmodium falciparum infection. Vgamma9/Vdelta2+ and Vdelta2-negative gammadelta T cells were flow-sorted from PBMC for bulk sequencing. TCRdb fed the multiplex PCR reads into CATT to redo clone calling. The sample consists of around 89,000 delta-chain clones, over 1.1% of them appearing once. Sequences were obtained from gamma-delta T cells from blood. The source of these receptors is a pool of human donors (malaria-infected and uninfected, not separated).

In regard to this clone: TCRdb's protein, taken from a much larger clone, differs from this DNA's translation at residue 7, likely owing to a read error; the protein displayed comes from the DNA. The chain couples TRDV1 to TRDJ1, with D maybe TRDD3 (5 bases). No J segment appears in TCRdb, so it was assigned here by matching the sequence to germline. The CDR3 consists of 19 residues. Germline assignment: CDR1 TSWWSYY and CDR2 QGS. Trimming removed 8 bases at V and 0 bases at J, with 28 bases between. CDR3 DNA sequence: TGTGCTCTTCCTCAAATTTGGCCTCGTAGTCTGGGATACACCGATAAACTCATCTTT. Translated: CALPQIWPRSLGYTDKLIF.

Ten or more counts support this clone. The gene calls are TRDV2 and TRDJ1, with a weak D call TRDD3 (6 bases). In the absence of a J gene in TCRdb, the DNA was matched to germline to assign it here. V was clipped by 3 bases and J by 4 bases, with 17 bases between them. Germline CDR1 GEAIGNYY, CDR2 EKD. The CDR3 is 15 residues long. CDR3 loop: CACDSLGDTNDKLIF. The CDR3 DNA is TGTGCCTGTGACTCCCTGGGAGATACGAACGATAAACTCATCTTT.

This clone was observed a handful of times. The mismatch at residue 8 between this DNA's translation and the TCRdb protein of a much larger clone likely reflects a read error; the protein shown is translated from the DNA. This rearrangement joins TRDV2 to TRDJ1, with D tentatively TRDD3 (5 bases). The J gene, not given by TCRdb, was assigned here from a germline match of the nucleotide sequence. Per the germline V gene, CDR1 is GEAIGNYY and CDR2 is EKD. Trimming stripped 6 bases from V and 1 base from J, with 20 bases between. This CDR3 has 16 amino acids. This CDR3 reads CACHTVTTSGTDKLIF. The CDR3 coding sequence is TGTGCCTGTCATACGGTTACCACCTCTGGCACCGATAAACTCATCTTT.

As for this clone: TCRdb assigns this DNA the protein of a much larger clone, which departs from its translation at residue 16; this likely reflects a read error, and the protein shown comes from translating the DNA. CDR3 amino acids: CALGELSHSLITGLSSTDKLIF. The CDR3 DNA reads as TGTGCTCTTGGGGAACTCTCCCATTCCCTTATTACTGGCCTAAGTTCCACCGATAAACTCATCTTT. The chain has TRDV1 and TRDJ1; the D gene is possibly TRDD3 (5 bases). Since TCRdb gives no J gene, matching the DNA to germline was used here to assign it. V lost 0 bases and J 1 base, leaving 30 bases between the germline ends. Germline-derived CDR1 and CDR2 are TSWWSYY and QGS. CDR3 length equals 22 residues.

Regarding this clone: For this DNA, TCRdb reports the protein of a much larger clone, which diverges at residue 11, most likely from a read error; the protein presented here is translated directly from the DNA. The chain carries TRDV1 and TRDJ1; TRDD3 matches 11 bases. Here the J gene came from matching the DNA to germline, since TCRdb omits it. CDR3 size: 18 residues. The germline V gene encodes CDR1 TSWWSYY and CDR2 QGS. J was trimmed by 4 bases and V by 1 base; bases with no gene match: 11. The CDR3 loop is CALGEPYWGICRGDKLIF. The CDR3 DNA reads TGTGCTCTTGGGGAACCGTACTGGGGGATATGCCGGGGCGATAAACTCATCTTT.

This clone turned up a few times. This DNA translates differently at residue 3 from the TCRdb protein, which is that of a much larger clone; a read error is likely, and the protein shown is the DNA's own translation. The chain joins TRDV2 to TRDJ1, with D uncertain. Here the J gene came from matching the DNA to germline, since TCRdb omits it. CDR3 length equals 14 residues. Germline V gene data show CDR1 as GEAIGNYY and CDR2 as EKD. The CDR3 loop reads CARDTLMGESKLIF. The CDR3 region has the DNA TGTGCCCGTGACACCTTAATGGGAGAATCTAAACTCATCTTT.

Comments on this clone: Only one base separates this from a far larger clonotype, so it likely reflects a read error. Other nucleotide sequences in the sample specify the same CDR3. Here the V gene is TRDV1, but the J gene went uncalled; the table's TRDD3 call for D was not verified on the DNA. The length of the CDR3 is 18 residues. The germline V gene has CDR1 TSWWSYY and CDR2 QGS. The CDR3 DNA follows: TGTGCTCTTGGAGACTGCCAGCGGGATCGTACTTACACCGATAAACTCATCTTC. Its protein product is CALGDCQRDRTYTDKLIF.

Points on this clone: The TCRdb protein, from a much larger clone, departs from this DNA's translation at residue 16, likely by read error; the protein shown derives from the DNA. This chain joins TRDV2 and TRDJ1; 9 nucleotides agree with TRDD3. The CDR3 has 17 amino acids. CDR1 and CDR2 from the germline V gene are GEAIGNYY and EKD. In nucleotides, the CDR3 is TGTGCCTGTGACACTTTACTGGGGGACCAGTACACCGATAAACTCACCTTT. Translating gives CACDTLLGDQYTDKLTF.

This clone showed up just a few times. The protein held in TCRdb is that of a much larger clone and does not match this DNA's translation at residues 10 and 28, likely because of a read error; the protein shown is translated from the DNA. The chain has TRDV1 and TRDJ1; the match to TRDD3 covers 9 bases. CDR3 length: 30 residues. Germline CDR1 reads TSWWSYY; CDR2 reads QGS. Here the CDR3 DNA reads TGTGCTCTTGGGGAACTAGGGACCAGGAAAATAAGGTCTACAACAGGTGGGGGATATTCTGGCCCTCTATTTACCGATAAACCCATCTTT. Its translation: CALGELGTRKIRSTTGGGYSGPLFTDKPIF.

This clone occurred a few times. This DNA's translation differs at residue 3 from TCRdb's protein, which comes from a much larger clone; a read error is likely, and the protein shown is translated from the DNA. This sequence joins TRDV2 and TRDJ1; D remains ambiguous. The CDR3 spans 15 residues. Per the germline V gene, CDR1 is GEAIGNYY and CDR2 is EKD. The chain's CDR3 is CARDTGEVYTDKLIF. The CDR3 DNA reads as TGTGCCCGTGACACCGGCGAAGTGTACACCGATAAACTCATCTTT.

Comments on this clone: The TCRdb protein comes from a much larger clone and disagrees with this DNA's translation at residue 9, likely due to a read error; the protein given here is derived from the DNA. The V call is TRDV2, the J call TRDJ1, with TRDD3 matching over 9 bases. TCRdb does not report a J gene; here it was assigned by matching the DNA to germline references. After removal of 7 bases from V and 3 bases from J, the junction contained 11 bases not matched to a gene. There are 15 residues in the CDR3. Germline assignment: CDR1 GEAIGNYY and CDR2 EKD. For the CDR3, the DNA is TGTGCCTGCTTACTTCTGGGGGATTCCGCCGATAAACTCATCTTT. Its translation: CACLLLGDSADKLIF.

This clone was counted a few times. TCRdb's entry gives the protein of a much larger clone, which mismatches this DNA's translation at residue 16, likely from a read error; the protein reported here is translated from the DNA. CDR3 sequence: CALGELSTYAFNMPYADKLIF. The CDR3 nucleotides read TGTGCTCTTGGGGAACTAAGTACCTACGCCTTCAACATGCCGTACGCCGATAAACTCATCTTT. The chain combines TRDV1 with TRDJ1, with a possible D match to TRDD2 (5 bases). The J gene, missing from TCRdb, was assigned here through DNA to germline matching. CDR3 size: 21 residues. The germline CDR1 and CDR2 sequences are TSWWSYY and QGS. V was clipped by 0 bases and J by 3 bases, with 29 bases between them.

As regards this clone: TCRdb records a much larger clone's protein for this DNA, with a difference at residue 14 that likely arises from a read error; the protein given is the translation of the DNA. V usage is TRDV1 and J usage is TRDJ1; 7 bases are a match to TRDD3. Trimming removed 3 bases from V and 3 bases from J; junction bases left unmatched: 19. Germline assignment: CDR1 TSWWSYY and CDR2 QGS. CDR3 length: 19 amino acids. CDR3 sequence reads: CALGDGVLWLGAHADKLIF. Written as DNA, the CDR3 is TGTGCTCTTGGGGATGGAGTCCTATGGCTGGGGGCGCACGCCGATAAACTCATCTTT.

This clone showed up many times. The identical CDR3 is also encoded by other nucleotide sequences in the sample. V usage is TRDV1 and J usage is TRDJ1; weak D call: TRDD3 (5 bases). Trimming removed 1 base at V and 3 bases at J, with 33 bases between. The CDR3 has 22 amino acids. Germline V CDR1 and CDR2: TSWWSYY, QGS. CDR3 in amino acids: CALGERDYHRPGYGPRADKLIF. Here the CDR3 DNA reads TGTGCTCTTGGGGAACGGGATTACCACCGCCCTGGGTATGGCCCCAGAGCCGATAAACTCATCTTT.

In the case of this clone: This likely stems from a read error, as it lies one base from a far larger clone. Other DNA variants within this sample encode the same CDR3. The chain employs TRDV1 and TRDJ1; 8 nucleotides match TRDD3. CDR1 is TSWWSYY and CDR2 is QGS in the germline V gene. There are 16 residues in the CDR3. CDR3 nucleotide sequence: TGTGCTCTTGGGGAAGATCTTTTTCTGGGGGAAAATAAACTCATCTTC. It codes for CALGEDLFLGENKLIF.

A word on this clone: A read error likely explains this, since a far larger clone differs by one base. Other DNA sequences of this sample code for an identical CDR3. V gene assignment gives TRDV1, but the J gene was left uncalled; no check of the table's D call, TRDD3, against the DNA was made. The CDR3 has 17 amino acids. CDR1 is TSWWSYY, CDR2 QGS, per germline. The CDR3 region is CALASEGDRRYTDKLIF. The CDR3 coding sequence is TGTGCTCTTGCCTCCGAAGGGGACCGACGATACACTGATAAGCTCATCTTT.

The sample holds a few counts of this clone. The translation of this DNA and the TCRdb protein of a much larger clone differ at residue 14, probably owing to a read error; the protein shown here is translated from the DNA. V usage is TRDV1 and J usage is TRDJ4; 12 bases map to TRDD3. The J gene, absent from TCRdb, was called here by matching the DNA to germline. V was pared by 0 bases and J by 0 bases, with 14 bases of the junction left unmatched. The CDR3 length is 20 residues. Germline CDR1 TSWWSYY, CDR2 QGS. The CDR3 region has the DNA TGTGCTCTTGGGGAACTATCTTACCCCTGGGGGATACGTGGTTCCAGACCCCTGATCTTT. This translates into CALGELSYPWGIRGSRPLIF.

This clone was counted between two and nine times. The protein in TCRdb stems from a much larger clone and differs at residue 8 from this DNA's translation, likely a read error; here the protein is translated from the DNA. The V gene is TRDV2, the J gene TRDJ2, with D tentatively TRDD3 (5 bases). No J gene is reported in TCRdb; it was inferred here by comparing the DNA with germline. The germline V gene encodes CDR1 GEAIGNYY and CDR2 EKD. V was trimmed by 3 bases and J by 5 bases, leaving 15 bases between them. CDR3 length: 15 residues. CDR3 in amino acids: CACDSILVDTAQLFF. In DNA form, the CDR3 reads TGTGCCTGTGACTCCATACTGGTGGATACAGCACAACTCTTCTTT.

The sample holds many counts of this clone. This DNA's translation and the protein TCRdb lists, from a much larger clone, do not match at residue 11, likely due to a read error; the protein shown is translated from the DNA. The V and J genes are TRDV2 and TRDJ2, with 8 positions matching TRDD3. Germline V gene data show CDR1 as GEAIGNYY and CDR2 as EKD. V gave up 0 bases and J gave up 1 base; unmatched junction bases: 18. CDR3 length equals 21 residues. The DNA of the CDR3 is TGTGCCTGTGACACCTTCCTTGACTGGGGGGCAAGGGCCTATTTGACAGCACAACTCTTCTTT. This encodes CACDTFLDWGARAYLTAQLFF.

This clone has a handful of counts. TCRdb attributes to this sequence the protein of a much larger clone, which differs from the DNA translation at residue 14; a read error is likely, and the protein displayed is translated from the DNA. A V gene of TRDV1 was called, but no J gene was assigned; the D call of TRDD3 is as the table states it, not checked on the DNA. This CDR3 has 16 amino acids. Germline V lookup: CDR1 TSWWSYY, CDR2 QGS. The CDR3 loop reads CALGSRGRKYTDKPIF. As DNA, the CDR3 is TGTGCTCTTGGGTCCCGGGGGAGGAAGTACACCGATAAACCCATCTTT.

This clone was observed a few times. A far larger clone is a single base away, which makes a read error likely. This specimen includes other DNA sequences encoding the same CDR3. The genes are TRDV2 and TRDJ2, with 7 positions matching TRDD3. TCRdb supplies no J gene; here it was assigned by aligning the nucleotide sequence to germline. The V gene's germline CDR1 is GEAIGNYY and CDR2 EKD. The CDR3 is made up of 19 amino acids. Here the CDR3 reads CACDTDVPTRTGETAQLFF. The CDR3 bases are TGTGCCTGCGACACCGACGTCCCAACCCGTACTGGGGAAACAGCACAACTCTTCTTT.

On this clone: TCRdb's entry gives the protein of a much larger clone, which mismatches this DNA's translation at residue 5, likely from a read error; the protein reported here is translated from the DNA. V usage is TRDV1 and J usage is TRDJ1; the match to TRDD3 covers 11 bases. Here the J gene was assigned by germline matching of the DNA, as TCRdb has none. CDR1 and CDR2 (germline): TSWWSYY, QGS. This CDR3 has 21 amino acids. J was trimmed by 3 bases and V by 5 bases; bases with no gene match: 23. The CDR3 nucleotides are TGTGCTCTTGGGAAACGGTACGCCCTGGGGGATACTAGACGTTTAGCCGATAAACTCATCTTT. Its protein is CALGKRYALGDTRRLADKLIF.

This clone was seen more than once but under ten times. A read error likely explains why the TCRdb protein, taken from a much larger clone, differs from this DNA's translation at residue 8; the protein shown is translated from the DNA. The CDR3 region is CALGAPKSTDKLIF. CDR3 nucleotides: TGTGCTCTTGGGGCACCCAAAAGCACCGATAAACTCATCTTT. The rearrangement uses TRDV1 and TRDJ1; the D is unclear. The J gene, left out of TCRdb, was set here by checking the DNA against germline. The CDR3 is 14 amino acids. Per the germline V gene, CDR1 is TSWWSYY and CDR2 is QGS. Trimming stripped 4 bases from V and 1 base from J, with 10 bases between.

This clone was observed a handful of times. TCRdb's entry gives the protein of a much larger clone, which mismatches this DNA's translation at residue 20, likely from a read error; the protein reported here is translated from the DNA. V gene TRDV2 was called; the J gene was not; the table assigns TRDD3, which was not confirmed against the DNA. Looked up from germline, CDR1 is GEAIGNYY and CDR2 is EKD. The CDR3 has 21 residues. Here the CDR3 DNA reads TGTGCCTGTGACCCTGTACTGGGGGATACGCGCGTACAATCTTACACCGATAAACTCACCTTT. Translation gives CACDPVLGDTRVQSYTDKLTF.

This clone was detected only a few times. This chain connects TRDV1 to TRDJ1; 9 positions match TRDD3. Assignment of the J gene here rests on matching the DNA to germline, because TCRdb gives none. Per germline, CDR1 TSWWSYY and CDR2 QGS. The V and J ends lost 0 bases and 7 bases, in that order; junction bases with no gene match: 18. The length of the CDR3 is 19 residues. The CDR3 DNA reads as TGTGCTCTTGGGGAACTAAAGTCACCACACTACTGGGGGAGACCTAAACTCATCTTT. Encoded protein: CALGELKSPHYWGRPKLIF.

Concerning this clone: A single base is all that separates this from a far larger clone, so a read error is likely. The same CDR3 can be traced to other DNA sequences in this sample. The V gene corresponds to TRDV1; no J gene was called; the D call of TRDD3 is as the table states it, not checked on the DNA. Germline V CDR1 and CDR2: TSWWSYY, QGS. This CDR3 has 19 amino acids. The CDR3 DNA sequence: TGTGCTCTTACATTAAAATTCCCAGGGGGATACGCGGTTACCGATAAACTCATCTTC. Its protein product is CALTLKFPGGYAVTDKLIF.

On this clone: A far larger clone lies a single base away; this is likely a read error. This specimen includes other DNA sequences encoding the same CDR3. The chain links TRDV1 to TRDJ1; D may be TRDD3 (5 bases). The CDR3 totals 15 residues. CDR1 is TSWWSYY, CDR2 QGS, per germline. CDR3 sequence reads: CALGEKHSFHDKLIF. The CDR3 bases are TGTGCTCTCGGGGAAAAACATTCTTTCCACGATAAACTCATCTTT.

This clone has only a few counts. The translation of this DNA and the TCRdb protein of a much larger clone differ at residue 4, probably owing to a read error; the protein shown here is translated from the DNA. V and J are TRDV1 and TRDJ1; 10 nucleotides agree with TRDD3. CDR1 is TSWWSYY, CDR2 QGS, per germline. The CDR3 loop spans 18 amino acids. The CDR3, as DNA: TGTGCTCTTGAGGAACTAGAACTGGGGGATTTATACACCGATAAACTCATCTTT. It specifies CALEELELGDLYTDKLIF.

This clone was observed a handful of times. This DNA's translation differs at residue 21 from TCRdb's protein, which comes from a much larger clone; a read error is likely, and the protein shown is translated from the DNA. With the J gene uncalled, the V gene is TRDV1; the table's D gene call, TRDD3, was not cross checked with the DNA. This CDR3 has 23 amino acids. Germline loops: CDR1 TSWWSYY, CDR2 QGS. The CDR3 loop reads CALGEGLRGDSMLGDTRRNKPIF. The CDR3 DNA reads TGTGCTCTTGGGGAAGGCCTTCGCGGGGACTCAATGCTGGGGGATACGCGTAGAAATAAACCCATCTTT.

This clone was detected many times. This sample also contains other DNA sequences that code for the same CDR3. V and J are TRDV1 and TRDJ1; D not certain. Germline CDR1 TSWWSYY, CDR2 QGS. CDR3 length: 15 residues. V dropped 2 bases and J dropped 1 base, with 11 bases sitting between them. Written as DNA, the CDR3 is TGTGCTCTTGGGGAAGAAGCCTTTCCCACCGATAAACTCATCTTT. Translated: CALGEEAFPTDKLIF.

This clone was seen a few times. This likely reflects a read error, since a far larger clone is one base away. This specimen includes other DNA sequences encoding the same CDR3. The chain combines TRDV2 with TRDJ1; the match to TRDD3 covers 11 bases. Germline V gene lookup returns CDR1 GEAIGNYY and CDR2 EKD. The V and J ends lost 3 bases and 0 bases, in that order; junction bases with no gene match: 14. The CDR3 has 19 residues. DNA of the CDR3: TGTGCCTGTGACGCGATGGGGGATACGCCAGATCAGTACACCGATAAACTCATCTTT. Translating gives CACDAMGDTPDQYTDKLIF.